The next 27 T cell receptor beta chains were all read from a single sample in a study of cytomegalovirus exposure and HLA in healthy donors. The PCR was carried out with 60 Vbeta primers and 13 Jbeta primers. The protocol was immunoSEQ multiplex PCR, while the TCRdb copy is restricted to in-frame clones and leaves out a portion. The repertoire holds fewer than 200,000 clones, with roughly 79% as singletons. Sequences were obtained from PBMCs. The origin of the receptors is a woman between 45 and 60 years old in good health and CMV-seronegative.

The V call is TRBV19, the J call TRBJ1-5, with 7 bases matching TRBD1. Germline assignment: CDR1 LNHDA and CDR2 SQIVND (reference sequence). The V gene end was trimmed by 4 bases and the J gene end by 3 bases; junction bases not matched to a gene: 9. The CDR3 sequence is 16 residues long. CDR3 sequence: CASSTRQGVNNQPQHF. The DNA for the CDR3 is TGTGCCAGTAGTACCCGACAGGGTGTTAACAATCAGCCCCAGCATTTT.

The chain carries TRBV27 and TRBJ2-7; D is possibly TRBD2 (6 bases). The ends were cut back, 5 bases at V and 3 bases at J, with 11 bases in the middle. CDR1 and CDR2 (germline): MNHEY, SMNVEV (reference sequence). CDR3 size: 13 residues. In DNA form, the CDR3 reads TGTGCCAGCAGTCGAGCGGGTGTCTACGAGCAGTACTTC. Translated: CASSRAGVYEQYF.

The chain recombines TRBV6-6 with TRBJ2-1; tentatively, D is TRBD2 (5 bases). The CDR3 sequence is 14 residues long. Trimming took 2 bases from V and 7 from J, leaving 12 bases between them. The germline CDR1 and CDR2 sequences are MNHNY and SVGAGI (reference sequence). The CDR3 nucleotides are TGTGCCAGCAGTTACGACCTAACGGGGAATGAGCAGTTCTTC. This translates into CASSYDLTGNEQFF.

This clone was found once. The V gene is TRBV18, the J gene TRBJ2-3; 12 positions match TRBD2. Germline trimming cut 0 bases from V and 8 bases from J; bases unmatched to any gene: 0. In germline, CDR1 is KGHSH, CDR2 LQKENI. The CDR3 loop spans 14 amino acids. Written as DNA, the CDR3 is TGTGCCAGCTCACCACCACTAGCGGGGGGTACGCAGTATTTT. This encodes CASSPPLAGGTQYF.

V usage is TRBV18 and J usage is TRBJ2-1; 10 bases are a match to TRBD1. Germline V gene sequence: CDR1 KGHSH, CDR2 LQKENI. There are 17 residues in the CDR3. The trim removed 4 bases at V and 7 bases at J, leaving 13 bases unmatched. The CDR3 is CASSRETFRDRGNEQFF. The CDR3 DNA sequence: TGTGCCAGCTCACGGGAGACTTTCCGGGACAGGGGTAATGAGCAGTTCTTC.

V is TRBV9 and J is TRBJ2-1, with a possible D match to TRBD1 (6 bases). Trimming stripped 7 bases from V and 4 bases from J, with 18 bases between. The CDR3 has 15 amino acids. Germline V gene data show CDR1 as SGDLS and CDR2 as YYNGEE. The CDR3 sequence is CASGVQGSGYNEQFF. The CDR3 coding sequence is TGTGCCAGCGGAGTACAGGGATCTGGTTACAATGAGCAGTTCTTC.

This clone was seen a few times. V is TRBV6-1 and J is TRBJ2-4; 12 bases are shared with TRBD2. The CDR3 is 14 residues long. The germline CDR1 and CDR2 sequences are MNHNS and SASEGT. V lost 5 bases and J lost 7; bases outside the gene matches: 3. In nucleotides, the CDR3 is TGTGCCAGCAGTTTAACTAGCGGGAGGAACATTCAGTACTTC. As protein: CASSLTSGRNIQYF.

This clone was found a few times. The chain joins TRBV2 to TRBJ2-2, with 7 positions matching TRBD1. This CDR3 comprises 13 residues. Trimming cost V 4 bases and J 8 bases; bases outside gene matches: 4. CDR1 is SNHLY, CDR2 FYNNEI, per germline. CDR3 amino acids: CASSVRGQGELFF. As DNA, the CDR3 is TGTGCCAGCAGTGTAAGGGGGCAGGGGGAGCTGTTTTTT.

The V and J genes are TRBV11-2 and TRBJ2-7; the D is unclear. The CDR3 spans 13 residues. V shed 1 base and J shed 4 bases, with 8 bases lying between them. The germline V gene encodes CDR1 SGHAT and CDR2 FQNNGV. CDR3 sequence: CASSLGTPYEQYF. CDR3 DNA: TGTGCCAGCAGCTTAGGTACACCTTACGAGCAGTACTTC.

J is TRBJ1-2 and V is TRBV29-1; D is ambiguous. In germline, CDR1 is SQVTM, CDR2 ANQGSEA. The CDR3 loop spans 15 amino acids. V was clipped by 6 bases and J by 1 base, with 18 bases between them. CDR3 amino acids: CSVNGGPHINYGYTF. In DNA form, the CDR3 reads TGCAGCGTCAACGGTGGGCCCCATATTAACTATGGCTACACCTTC.

This rearrangement joins TRBV15 to TRBJ2-7; maybe TRBD1 (6 bases). Trimming shortened V by 5 bases and J by 9 bases, and 17 bases separated the two germline ends. This CDR3 is 13 amino acids long. Germline V gene data show CDR1 as LNHNV and CDR2 as YYDKDF (reference sequence). The CDR3 DNA sequence: TGTGCCACCAGCTCCGACAGGCCCTCTGGGCAGTACTTC. This encodes CATSSDRPSGQYF.

The chain links TRBV11-3 to TRBJ2-3; 11 nucleotides line up with TRBD2. Germline CDR1 reads SGHNT; CDR2 reads YENEEA. The trim removed 7 bases at V and 4 bases at J, leaving 7 bases unmatched. The CDR3 covers 15 residues. The CDR3 here is CASTLTSGDADTQYF. CDR3 sequence (DNA): TGTGCCAGCACCTTGACTAGCGGGGACGCAGATACGCAGTATTTT.

The chain recombines TRBV18 with TRBJ1-1; 7 bases agree with TRBD1. CDR1 and CDR2 (germline): KGHSH, LQKENI. This CDR3 comprises 14 residues. The ends lost 1 base at V and 10 bases at J; junction bases unmatched: 9. The CDR3 region is CASSPLRGQGGAFF. The CDR3 nucleotides are TGTGCCAGCTCACCACTGAGGGGGCAGGGGGGAGCTTTCTTT. The variable domain in full, with the rest retrieved from reference TRBV18 and TRBJ1-1, is NAGVMQNPRHLVRRRGQEARLRCSPMKGHSHVYWYRQLPEEGLKFMVYLQKENIIDESGMPKERFSAEFPKEGPSILRIQQVVRGDSAAYFCASSPLRGQGGAFFGQGTRLTVV.

The rearrangement links TRBV7-2 to TRBJ2-5; 8 bases are shared with TRBD1. CDR3 length: 15 amino acids. J was trimmed by 2 bases and V by 5 bases; bases with no gene match: 7. Germline CDR1 is SGHTA and CDR2 is FQGNSA. The CDR3 is CASSLGQGGQETQYF. The CDR3 region has the DNA TGTGCCAGCAGCCTCGGACAGGGAGGACAAGAGACCCAGTACTTC.

The rearrangement uses TRBV9 and TRBJ1-6; D is unclear. The germline V and J ends were trimmed by 0 bases and 7 bases, with 8 bases remaining between them. The CDR3 runs to 14 residues. Germline lookup yields CDR1 SGDLS and CDR2 YYNGEE. The CDR3 loop is CASSVEPLNSPLHF. DNA of the CDR3: TGTGCCAGCAGCGTAGAGCCGCTGAATTCACCCCTCCACTTT.

A few counts support this clone. This chain uses TRBV4-3 with TRBJ2-7; perhaps TRBD2 as D (5 bases). Trimming pared 0 bases from V and 7 bases from J, leaving 13 bases between. This CDR3 is 14 amino acids long. In germline, CDR1 is LGHNA, CDR2 YSLEER. CDR3: CASSQDGRSGEQYF. The CDR3 DNA reads as TGCGCCAGCAGCCAAGACGGCCGATCGGGGGAGCAGTACTTC.

The genes are TRBV27 and TRBJ2-5, with 11 bases aligning to TRBD2. V was clipped by 4 bases and J by 2 bases; unmatched bases: 6. Germline V gene lookup returns CDR1 MNHEY and CDR2 SMNVEV (reference sequence). The CDR3 is made up of 16 amino acids. CDR3 amino acids: CASSSPTSGTQETQYF. The CDR3 DNA follows: TGTGCCAGCAGTTCGCCGACTAGCGGGACGCAAGAGACCCAGTACTTC.

The chain carries TRBV2 and TRBJ2-2; 9 bases line up with TRBD1. CDR1 is SNHLY and CDR2 is FYNNEI in the germline V gene. CDR3 length: 15 residues. The ends lost 5 bases at V and 0 bases at J; junction bases unmatched: 1. CDR3 in amino acids: CASSWDRANTGELFF. The CDR3 region has the DNA TGTGCCAGCAGTTGGGACAGGGCGAACACCGGGGAGCTGTTTTTT.

This rearrangement joins TRBV5-1 to TRBJ2-1; 8 bases match TRBD1. From germline, CDR1 is SGHRS and CDR2 YFSETQ. Germline trimming cut 3 bases from V and 3 bases from J; bases unmatched to any gene: 2. This CDR3 has 14 residues. CDR3 region: CASSSGQGYNEQFF. In DNA, the CDR3 is TGCGCCAGCAGCTCCGGACAGGGCTACAATGAGCAGTTCTTC.

The rearrangement links TRBV27 to TRBJ2-7; D is possibly TRBD1 (5 bases). The CDR3 has 14 residues. Deletions cut 6 bases from V and 2 bases from J, with 14 bases between. The germline V gene has CDR1 MNHEY and CDR2 SMNVEV (reference sequence). The CDR3 loop reads CASSLTGSPYEQYF. The CDR3 region has the DNA TGTGCCAGCAGCTTAACAGGTAGCCCCTACGAGCAGTACTTC.

This chain uses TRBV28 with TRBJ1-1; D perhaps matches TRBD1 (5 bases). CDR1 and CDR2 from the germline V gene are MDHEN and SYDVKM. Trimming took 2 bases from V and 4 from J, leaving 5 bases between them. The CDR3 extends over 12 amino acids. The CDR3 here is CASSLRGTEAFF. Here the CDR3 DNA reads TGTGCCAGCAGTTTAAGGGGCACTGAAGCTTTCTTT.

J is TRBJ2-1 and V is TRBV4-3; TRBD2 aligns across 9 bases. The CDR3 consists of 16 residues. Germline CDR1 LGHNA, CDR2 YSLEER. V gave up 1 base and J gave up 5 bases; unmatched junction bases: 6. The CDR3 is CASSQATSGYNNEQFF. In DNA form, the CDR3 reads TGCGCCAGCAGCCAAGCTACTAGCGGGTATAACAATGAGCAGTTCTTC.

The chain carries TRBV5-1 and TRBJ1-1, with 7 bases that match TRBD1. The CDR3 extends over 15 amino acids. In germline, CDR1 is SGHRS, CDR2 YFSETQ. The J segment lost 2 bases and the V segment lost 4 bases, leaving 8 bases of the junction unmatched. The CDR3 DNA is TGCGCCAGCAGCACCGGACAGGTGAGAAACACTGAAGCTTTCTTT. It is translated as CASSTGQVRNTEAFF.

The chain has TRBV4-3 and TRBJ2-5; TRBD2 might be the D (5 bases). The closer fit of TRBJ2-7 to the DNA end suggests the J call may be wrong. Germline CDR1 is LGHNA and CDR2 is YSLEER. This CDR3 is built from 15 residues. This CDR3 is CASSRTAGGAYEQYF. The CDR3 coding sequence is TGCGCCAGCAGCCGGACGGCGGGTGGTGCCTACGAGCAGTACTTC.

The chain links TRBV27 to TRBJ1-6, with TRBD1 as a possible D gene (5 bases). The V gene lost 5 bases and the J gene lost 7 bases, with 15 bases spanning the gap. CDR3 size: 15 residues. CDR1 MNHEY and CDR2 SMNVEV come from the germline V gene (reference sequence). CDR3 coding DNA: TGTGCCAGCAGTCCCCTGGCCGGGGGGAATTCACCCCTCCACTTT. This gives the protein CASSPLAGGNSPLHF.

V is TRBV12-5 and J is TRBJ2-3, with D possibly being TRBD2 (6 bases). CDR1 is LGHNT, CDR2 FRNRAP, per germline. V was trimmed by 1 base and J by 1 base, leaving 9 bases between them. The CDR3 spans 15 residues. The CDR3 DNA sequence: TGTGCTAGTGGTTTGGGGATAGCGGGCACAGATACGCAGTATTTT. Amino acid sequence: CASGLGIAGTDTQYF.

This clone was counted a few times. This chain links TRBV28 with TRBJ1-2; no definite D call. In germline, CDR1 is MDHEN, CDR2 SYDVKM. Trimming removed 0 bases at V and 8 bases at J, with 22 bases between. This CDR3 contains 17 residues. The CDR3 region is CASSLWEKAAAASGYTF. The CDR3 DNA is TGTGCCAGCAGTTTATGGGAGAAGGCCGCGGCAGCATCGGGCTACACCTTC.